A single sample is the source of the 30 T cell receptor beta chains below, sequenced in a study of cytomegalovirus exposure and HLA in healthy donors (dated by TCRdb to the late 2010s). The protocol used for the library was the immunoSEQ multiplex PCR assay. A mixture of 60 forward primers for TCR Vbeta segments and 13 reverse primers for TCR Jbeta segments was used in the multiplex PCR. Not all clones reach the TCRdb copy of this immuneACCESS table, which keeps in-frame sequences only. Checked studies attribute under half of the gap to unresolved V genes and leave the rest unexplained. The sample data list around 150,000 clones, and roughly 75% of these were observed just once. The leading ten clones occupy 1.2% to 1.5% of the sample. Sequenced sample: PBMCs. The source is a man aged 18 to 29 in good health and CMV-seronegative.

The chain joins TRBV10-3 to TRBJ2-1; 7 bases are shared with TRBD2. After removal of 6 bases from V and 8 bases from J, the junction contained 13 bases not matched to a gene. The CDR3 consists of 15 residues. Germline CDR1 and CDR2: ENHRY and SYGVKD. Here the CDR3 DNA reads TGTGCCATCAGCCCCCAAGCGGGAAGGTACGATGAGCAGTTCTTC. Its translation: CAISPQAGRYDEQFF.

The chain carries TRBV19 and TRBJ1-2; D is perhaps TRBD1 (5 bases). V was pared by 10 bases and J by 4 bases, with 16 bases between. CDR1 and CDR2 (germline): LNHDA, SQIVND (reference sequence). CDR3 length equals 13 residues. Written as DNA, the CDR3 is TGTGCCACATCCGACAGTACGATCTATGGCTACACCTTC. Protein product: CATSDSTIYGYTF.

This clone has just a few counts. The genes are TRBV4-1 and TRBJ1-1, with D perhaps TRBD1 (6 bases). This CDR3 has 13 amino acids. Germline CDR1 and CDR2: MGHRA and YSYEKL. Trimming removed 1 base at V and 9 bases at J, with 12 bases between. The CDR3 loop is CASSQVAGVQAFF. The CDR3 region has the DNA TGCGCCAGCAGCCAAGTTGCAGGGGTACAAGCTTTCTTT.

J is TRBJ2-4 and V is TRBV7-9; 7 nucleotides line up with TRBD2. The CDR3 contains 15 residues. After removal of 5 bases from V and 3 bases from J, the junction contained 7 bases not matched to a gene. Germline V CDR1 and CDR2: SEHNR, FQNEAQ (reference sequence). CDR3 nucleotide sequence: TGTGCCAGCAGCGGGGGGGGATCAGGCAAAAACATTCAGTACTTC. As protein: CASSGGGSGKNIQYF.

V gene TRBV15 combines with J gene TRBJ2-1, with 12 bases matching TRBD2. Trimming took 6 bases from V and 6 from J; bases not matched to a gene: 6. This CDR3 is 15 amino acids long. The V gene's germline CDR1 is LNHNV and CDR2 YYDKDF (reference sequence). CDR3 DNA: TGTGCCACCAGTAGACTAGCGGGAGACGTCAATGAGCAGTTCTTC. Protein product: CATSRLAGDVNEQFF.

The chain couples TRBV28 to TRBJ1-2, with TRBD1 as a possible D gene (5 bases). Trimming removed 6 bases from V and 8 bases from J, with 13 bases in between. The CDR3 contains 12 residues. CDR1 and CDR2 (germline): MDHEN, SYDVKM. The CDR3 DNA reads as TGTGCCAGCAGCTGGGGGGAGGGCGGCTACACCTTC. Translating gives CASSWGEGGYTF.

The chain employs TRBV19 and TRBJ2-1; possible D gene TRBD2, 5 bases. V dropped 2 bases and J dropped 8 bases, with 16 bases sitting between them. This CDR3 spans 15 amino acids. Per germline, CDR1 LNHDA and CDR2 SQIVND (reference sequence). CDR3 protein: CASSIIPQLVYEQFF. The CDR3, as DNA: TGTGCCAGTAGTATAATCCCCCAACTAGTCTATGAGCAGTTCTTC.

The chain joins TRBV5-1 to TRBJ1-2; D is unclear. V lost 0 bases to trimming and J lost 6 bases, with 12 bases between them. Germline V gene data show CDR1 as SGHRS and CDR2 as YFSETQ. There are 14 residues in the CDR3. The CDR3 protein is CASSLANTGNGYTF. Here the CDR3 DNA reads TGCGCCAGCAGCTTGGCCAATACGGGTAATGGCTACACCTTC.

This clone has more than one count but fewer than ten. The gene calls are TRBV7-5 and TRBJ2-2; the table's D gene call, TRBD2, was not cross checked with the DNA. TRBV7-5 is annotated as a pseudogene. The CDR3 has 16 amino acids. The CDR3 spells CARSLASTSGAGELFF. The CDR3 DNA reads as TGTGCCAGAAGCTTAGCCTCCACGTCGGGTGCCGGGGAGCTGTTTTTT.

The J gene is TRBJ1-2, the V gene TRBV30; 8 nucleotides align to TRBD1. The CDR3 is made up of 13 amino acids. The V gene end was trimmed by 5 bases and the J gene end by 2 bases; junction bases not matched to a gene: 4. The germline CDR1 and CDR2 sequences are GTSNPN and SVGIG (reference sequence). CDR3 nucleotide sequence: TGTGCCTGGCCACAGGGGGGGAACTATGGCTACACCTTC. This encodes CAWPQGGNYGYTF. The whole variable domain, filled in from reference TRBV30 and TRBJ1-2, reads SQTIHQWPATLVQPVGSPLSLECTVEGTSNPNLYWYRQAAGRGLQLLFYSVGIGQISSEVPQNLSASRPQDRQFILSSKKLLLSDSGFYLCAWPQGGNYGYTFGSGTRLTVV.

J is TRBJ2-5 and V is TRBV5-4; TRBD2 agrees at 7 bases. V dropped 7 bases and J dropped 1; count of bases not matched to a gene: 13. This CDR3 has 16 residues. CDR1 and CDR2 (germline): SGHNT, YYREEE (reference sequence). CDR3 sequence: CASGLGGASGQETQYF. The DNA for the CDR3 is TGTGCCAGCGGACTGGGGGGAGCTAGCGGCCAAGAGACCCAGTACTTC.

This chain connects TRBV7-2 to TRBJ2-7; the match to TRBD1 covers 8 bases. This CDR3 has 16 amino acids. The V and J ends lost 5 bases and 0 bases, in that order; junction bases with no gene match: 9. The germline CDR1 and CDR2 sequences are SGHTA and FQGNSA. This CDR3 reads CASSITGTGASYEQYF. CDR3 sequence (DNA): TGTGCCAGCAGCATCACCGGGACAGGCGCCTCCTACGAGCAGTACTTC.

The chain recombines TRBV2 with TRBJ1-2; a possible D gene is TRBD1 (6 bases). This CDR3 has 13 amino acids. Germline V gives CDR1 SNHLY, CDR2 FYNNEI. The V end lost 9 bases, the J end lost 6 bases, and 17 bases lay between the germline ends. CDR3 protein: CASYTGTSDGYTF. DNA of the CDR3: TGTGCCAGTTATACAGGGACCTCTGATGGCTACACCTTC.

This clone was seen more than once but under ten times. The chain has TRBV7-2 and TRBJ2-3; 9 bases match TRBD2. Germline CDR1 is SGHTA and CDR2 is FQGNSA. This CDR3 contains 15 residues. The V and J ends lost 4 bases and 5 bases, in that order; junction bases with no gene match: 7. CDR3 in DNA: TGTGCCAGCAGCTCTGGAGCGGGAGGTCAAGATACGCAGTATTTT. Protein product: CASSSGAGGQDTQYF.

As concerns this clone: Its ends do not fully match the called genes, so a read error is possible. CDR3 nucleotide sequence: TGTTCCAGCAGCTCCCGGGTCTTTAGGCAGTACTTC. It is translated as CSSSSRVFRQYF. The chain carries TRBV7-9 and TRBJ2-7; unclear D gene. Germline CDR1 and CDR2: SEHNR and FQNEAQ (reference sequence). This CDR3 has 12 amino acids.

V gene TRBV5-1 combines with J gene TRBJ2-3; maybe TRBD1 (6 bases). There are 16 residues in the CDR3. Trimming pared 0 bases from V and 3 bases from J, leaving 14 bases between. The germline CDR1 and CDR2 sequences are SGHRS and YFSETQ. CDR3 in amino acids: CASSLGRRGLTDTQYF. CDR3 nucleotides: TGCGCCAGCAGCTTGGGACGCAGGGGCCTAACAGATACGCAGTATTTT.

This rearrangement joins TRBV18 to TRBJ2-3; maybe TRBD2 (7 bases). Germline values: CDR1 KGHSH, CDR2 LQKENI. The CDR3 is 16 residues long. V shed 2 bases and J shed 1 base, with 13 bases lying between them. DNA for the CDR3: TGTGCCAGCTCACCATTGGGGGGGCCTGGCACAGATACGCAGTATTTT. It specifies CASSPLGGPGTDTQYF.

The V call is TRBV7-2, the J call TRBJ2-5; D gene unclear. Per the germline V gene, CDR1 is SGHTA and CDR2 is FQGNSA. Deletions cut 1 base from V and 0 bases from J, with 9 bases between. The CDR3 is 15 amino acids. CDR3 in amino acids: CASSLVVPHQETQYF. The CDR3 DNA is TGTGCCAGCAGCTTAGTAGTCCCCCACCAAGAGACCCAGTACTTC.

The chain couples TRBV9 to TRBJ1-5; no definite D call. Germline V gene sequence: CDR1 SGDLS, CDR2 YYNGEE. The CDR3 runs 13 residues. V was cut by 0 bases and J by 9 bases, with 10 bases left in between. The chain's CDR3 is CASSVAAGWPQHF. The CDR3, as DNA: TGTGCCAGCAGCGTAGCGGCAGGTTGGCCCCAGCATTTT.

The V and J genes are TRBV4-3 and TRBJ2-7, with a possible D match to TRBD2 (6 bases). V was clipped by 0 bases and J by 6 bases, with 9 bases between them. Germline values: CDR1 LGHNA, CDR2 YSLEER. This CDR3 has 13 residues. CDR3 in DNA: TGCGCCAGCAGCCAAGAGGAGGGGCGCGAGCAGTACTTC. Translated: CASSQEEGREQYF.

This chain links TRBV9 with TRBJ2-7; 7 nucleotides agree with TRBD2. Unmatched junction bases numbered 6, after V lost 4 bases and J lost 2 bases. The CDR3 has 14 amino acids. Germline V gives CDR1 SGDLS, CDR2 YYNGEE. CDR3 protein: CASSLLAEAYEQYF. The CDR3 nucleotides read TGTGCCAGCAGCCTCCTAGCGGAGGCCTACGAGCAGTACTTC. Drawing the rest from reference TRBV9 and TRBJ2-7, the complete variable domain is DSGVTQTPKHLITATGQRVTLRCSPRSGDLSVYWYQQSLDQGLQFLIQYYNGEERAKGNILERFSAQQFPDLHSELNLSSLELGDSALYFCASSLLAEAYEQYFGPGTRLTVT.

This clone has more than one count but fewer than ten. The chain employs TRBV19 and TRBJ1-5; 8 nucleotides agree with TRBD1. The CDR3 loop spans 12 amino acids. The J segment lost 5 bases and the V segment lost 6 bases, leaving 0 bases of the junction unmatched. CDR1 and CDR2 from the germline V gene are LNHDA and SQIVND (reference sequence). The CDR3 sequence is CASRDRDQPQHF. Here the CDR3 DNA reads TGTGCCAGTAGGGACAGGGATCAGCCCCAGCATTTT.

The chain is built from TRBV19 and TRBJ1-5, with a tentative D call TRBD1 (5 bases). V was shortened by 1 base and J by 2 bases, with 9 bases between the two germline ends. Germline V gene sequence: CDR1 LNHDA, CDR2 SQIVND (reference sequence). The CDR3 has 15 amino acids. The DNA for the CDR3 is TGTGCCAGTAGTATAGTGGGAGGGGGCAATCAGCCCCAGCATTTT. It specifies CASSIVGGGNQPQHF.

The V gene is TRBV29-1, the J gene TRBJ1-2; D is undetermined. The CDR3 is 9 amino acids. The ends were cut back, 7 bases at V and 6 bases at J, with 6 bases in the middle. CDR1 is SQVTM, CDR2 ANQGSEA, per germline. The CDR3 spells CSGGDGYTF. DNA of the CDR3: TGCAGCGGCGGGGATGGCTACACCTTC.

This chain joins TRBV10-1 and TRBJ2-7, with 8 bases identical to TRBD2. V lost 3 bases, J lost 4 bases, and 11 bases stayed unmatched. The CDR3 covers 16 residues. The V gene's germline CDR1 is WNHNN and CDR2 SYGVQD (reference sequence). The CDR3 coding sequence is TGCGCCAGCAGTGATGGGAGCGGGAGATTGGGGTACGAGCAGTACTTC. Its translation: CASSDGSGRLGYEQYF.

V usage is TRBV5-6 and J usage is TRBJ2-5; D may be TRBD1 (5 bases). The V and J ends lost 4 bases and 2 bases respectively, with 18 bases between them. In germline, CDR1 is SGHDT, CDR2 YYEEEE. The CDR3 is 16 amino acids. The chain's CDR3 is CASSLQRGARQETQYF. Here the CDR3 DNA reads TGTGCCAGCAGCCTGCAAAGGGGCGCCCGGCAAGAGACCCAGTACTTC.

The rearrangement joins TRBV13 to TRBJ2-7; 12 nucleotides line up with TRBD1. This CDR3 contains 16 residues. Per germline, CDR1 PRHDT and CDR2 FYEKMQ (reference sequence). The trim removed 5 bases at V and 4 bases at J, leaving 9 bases unmatched. The DNA of the CDR3 is TGTGCCAGCAGCGGGACAGGGGGCGCTTATGAGTACGAGCAGTACTTC. It encodes CASSGTGGAYEYEQYF.

The V and J genes are TRBV6-5 and TRBJ2-2, with D possibly matching TRBD2 (6 bases). The germline V and J ends were trimmed by 0 bases and 9 bases, with 17 bases remaining between them. The CDR3 has 16 amino acids. Germline lookup yields CDR1 MNHEY and CDR2 SVGAGI. The CDR3 spells CASSYSATRGPWELFF. The CDR3 DNA is TGTGCCAGCAGTTACTCGGCGACTAGGGGACCTTGGGAGCTGTTTTTT.

The rearrangement joins TRBV21-1 to TRBJ2-1; no check of the table's D call, TRBD2, against the DNA was made. TRBV21-1 is termed a pseudogene. This CDR3 has 19 amino acids. CDR3 sequence: CASSKGNGLAGSSYNEQFF. CDR3 bases: TGTGCCAGCAGCAAAGGGAATGGACTAGCGGGTAGCTCCTACAATGAGCAGTTCTTC.

The chain links TRBV28 to TRBJ1-1; 8 nucleotides align to TRBD1. V trimming: 5 bases; J trimming: 6 bases; junction bases outside the gene matches: 5. The germline V gene encodes CDR1 MDHEN and CDR2 SYDVKM. The CDR3 is 13 amino acids. The CDR3 sequence: CASSPRQGPEAFF. The CDR3 nucleotides read TGTGCCAGCAGTCCCCGACAGGGGCCTGAAGCTTTCTTT.